The 17 T cell receptor beta chains below were found in one sample sequenced in a study of shared clonotypes between healthy human individuals (dated by TCRdb to the early 2020s). CD8 naive samples consisted of CD45RO-negative cells that were positively selected for CCR7, yielding a CD45RA+CCR7+ population without TemRA cells. Library creation used the immunoSEQ multiplex PCR assay. Sourced from immuneACCESS, this table was stored by TCRdb with only in-frame sequences that have V and J called. A share of the clones is absent; for the studies checked, an unresolved V gene accounts for under half, and the remainder has no known explanation. The table for this sample lists nearly 2 million clones; roughly 94% of them were counted only once. The ten largest clones represent roughly 1% of the sample. Material for sequencing was naive CD8+ T cells sorted from blood. This sample's cell subset or site label indicates: CD45RA+CCR7+. The receptors originated from a man aged 18 to 30 in good health.

The V call is TRBV27, the J call TRBJ1-5; perhaps TRBD1 as D (6 bases). This CDR3 is built from 17 residues. Between the trimmed V and J ends, which lost 4 bases and 0 bases, there was a span of 16 bases. Germline V gene lookup returns CDR1 MNHEY and CDR2 SMNVEV (reference sequence). The CDR3 spells CASSSMGGLYSNQPQHF. CDR3 DNA: TGTGCCAGCAGTTCAATGGGGGGGCTCTATAGCAATCAGCCCCAGCATTTT.

The J gene is TRBJ1-1, the V gene TRBV6-6, with D maybe TRBD1 (5 bases). Trimming removed 1 base from V and 2 bases from J, with 8 bases in between. The CDR3 is 14 residues long. Germline CDR1 is MNHNY and CDR2 is SVGAGI (reference sequence). The CDR3 DNA sequence: TGTGCCAGCAGTTACTTTGACAGCAACACTGAAGCTTTCTTT. Translation gives CASSYFDSNTEAFF.

V is TRBV6-1 and J is TRBJ1-2, with 7 nucleotides matching TRBD1. Germline V CDR1 and CDR2: MNHNS, SASEGT. The CDR3 consists of 19 residues. The V segment lost 0 bases and the J segment 2 bases; nucleotides outside the gene matches: 15. This CDR3 reads CASSEARRIDRAGNYGYTF. DNA of the CDR3: TGTGCCAGCAGTGAAGCGCGGAGGATAGACAGGGCGGGGAACTATGGCTACACCTTC.

The chain recombines TRBV5-1 with TRBJ1-1; D gene unclear. Trimming removed 4 bases at V and 1 base at J, with 17 bases between. Looked up from germline, CDR1 is SGHRS and CDR2 is YFSETQ. CDR3 length: 16 amino acids. DNA of the CDR3: TGCGCCAGCAGCCAGAGGACCCTGGTAGGGAACACTGAAGCTTTCTTT. It codes for CASSQRTLVGNTEAFF.

V is TRBV6-6 and J is TRBJ2-3; no reliable D call. The germline CDR1 and CDR2 sequences are MNHNY and SVGAGI (reference sequence). The V end was cut by 2 bases, the J end by 0 bases, with 12 bases between. This CDR3 is built from 16 residues. CDR3 nucleotides: TGTGCCAGCAGTTACCCCCTTGCGGCTAGCACAGATACGCAGTATTTT. Translation gives CASSYPLAASTDTQYF.

The chain carries TRBV2 and TRBJ2-7; D gene unclear. The CDR3 has 14 residues. Per the germline V gene, CDR1 is SNHLY and CDR2 is FYNNEI. With 7 bases removed from V and 0 bases from J, the gap between germline ends came to 13 bases. The CDR3 spells CASTSQDASYEQYF. CDR3 DNA: TGTGCCAGCACATCGCAGGACGCCTCCTACGAGCAGTACTTC.

J is TRBJ2-3 and V is TRBV19; the D gene is possibly TRBD2 (6 bases). Per germline, CDR1 LNHDA and CDR2 SQIVND (reference sequence). The CDR3 is 16 residues long. The V and J ends lost 4 bases and 0 bases respectively, with 14 bases between them. CDR3 loop: CASSTQSSASTDTQYF. DNA of the CDR3: TGTGCCAGTAGTACTCAATCTAGCGCTAGCACAGATACGCAGTATTTT. The full variable domain, in which reference TRBV19 and TRBJ2-3 provide the parts outside the CDR3, is DGGITQSPKYLFRKEGQNVTLSCEQNLNHDAMYWYRQDPGQGLRLIYYSQIVNDFQKGDIAEGYSVSREKKESFPLTVTSAQKNPTAFYLCASSTQSSASTDTQYFGPGTRLTVL.

CDR3 nucleotides: TGCGCCAGCAGCCGGGCAGCTCCCACTGAAGCTTTCTTT. This encodes CASSRAAPTEAFF. V and J are TRBV4-1 and TRBJ1-1; D gene uncertain. Germline CDR1 and CDR2: MGHRA and YSYEKL. CDR3 length equals 13 residues. Trimming took 4 bases from V and 4 from J, leaving 10 bases between them.

The chain combines TRBV11-2 with TRBJ2-7; D is unclear. The V gene's germline CDR1 is SGHAT and CDR2 FQNNGV. Trimming took off 2 bases at V and 6 bases at J, with 11 bases between the two ends. This CDR3 spans 13 amino acids. CDR3 sequence: CASSLSGPVEQYF. The CDR3 region has the DNA TGTGCCAGCAGCTTAAGTGGACCGGTCGAGCAGTACTTC.

The chain joins TRBV7-6 to TRBJ1-4; D ambiguous. CDR1 is SGHVS and CDR2 is FNYEAQ in the germline V gene. The CDR3 sequence is 14 residues long. Trimming removed 3 bases at V and 4 bases at J, with 9 bases between. The CDR3 protein is CASSFGGLNEKLFF. In nucleotides, the CDR3 is TGTGCCAGCAGCTTTGGAGGACTTAATGAAAAACTGTTTTTT.

The chain links TRBV7-2 to TRBJ2-7; 7 bases align to TRBD1. CDR3 length equals 14 residues. J gave up 5 bases and V 5 bases, and 9 bases lay outside the gene matches. CDR1 and CDR2 from the germline V gene are SGHTA and FQGNSA. The CDR3 loop is CASSPGIQGDEQYF. The CDR3 nucleotides are TGTGCCAGCAGCCCAGGAATCCAGGGGGACGAGCAGTACTTC.

V gene TRBV10-2 combines with J gene TRBJ2-5, with D perhaps matching TRBD1 (5 bases). From germline, CDR1 is WSHSY and CDR2 SAAADI. This CDR3 contains 14 residues. The V end lost 4 bases, the J end lost 4 bases, and 13 bases lay between the germline ends. CDR3 protein: CASSGGGAPETQYF. For the CDR3, the DNA is TGCGCCAGCAGTGGGGGTGGGGCCCCAGAGACCCAGTACTTC.

The chain combines TRBV5-1 with TRBJ1-2; D is possibly TRBD1 (6 bases). Trimming left V 6 bases short and J 0 bases short, with 15 bases between. The germline V gene has CDR1 SGHRS and CDR2 YFSETQ. CDR3 size: 15 residues. CDR3 DNA sequence: TGCGCCAGCACCCCCGGACAGATTACTAACTATGGCTACACCTTC. Amino acids: CASTPGQITNYGYTF.

The chain links TRBV29-1 to TRBJ2-1, with D possibly being TRBD2 (6 bases). The CDR3 length is 13 residues. Trimming removed 4 bases at V and 3 bases at J, with 10 bases between. The V gene's germline CDR1 is SQVTM and CDR2 ANQGSEA. CDR3 region: CSVGLVDYNEQFF. CDR3 DNA: TGCAGCGTTGGACTAGTAGACTACAATGAGCAGTTCTTC.

The gene calls are TRBV7-6 and TRBJ1-4; D unresolved. Germline V gene lookup returns CDR1 SGHVS and CDR2 FNYEAQ. Trimming shortened V by 5 bases and J by 8 bases, and 12 bases separated the two germline ends. This CDR3 is 13 amino acids long. In DNA, the CDR3 is TGTGCCAGCAGCGTGAGACCGGGCGAAAAACTGTTTTTT. Amino acids: CASSVRPGEKLFF.

This clone was seen only once. The chain joins TRBV19 to TRBJ1-1; D remains unclear. Deletions cut 7 bases from V and 4 bases from J, with 13 bases between. The CDR3 has 13 amino acids. Germline lookup yields CDR1 LNHDA and CDR2 SQIVND (reference sequence). CDR3 in amino acids: CASIGWEGTEAFF. CDR3 DNA sequence: TGTGCCAGTATCGGTTGGGAGGGCACTGAAGCTTTCTTT.

Comments on this clone: This specimen includes other DNA sequences encoding the same CDR3. V gene TRBV9 combines with J gene TRBJ2-7; TRBD2 matches at 8 bases. The CDR3 spans 15 residues. The V gene's germline CDR1 is SGDLS and CDR2 YYNGEE. The trim removed 3 bases at V and 2 bases at J, leaving 7 bases unmatched. CDR3 residues: CASSAGGGPPYEQYF. The CDR3 coding sequence is TGTGCCAGCAGCGCAGGCGGGGGGCCCCCCTACGAGCAGTACTTC.